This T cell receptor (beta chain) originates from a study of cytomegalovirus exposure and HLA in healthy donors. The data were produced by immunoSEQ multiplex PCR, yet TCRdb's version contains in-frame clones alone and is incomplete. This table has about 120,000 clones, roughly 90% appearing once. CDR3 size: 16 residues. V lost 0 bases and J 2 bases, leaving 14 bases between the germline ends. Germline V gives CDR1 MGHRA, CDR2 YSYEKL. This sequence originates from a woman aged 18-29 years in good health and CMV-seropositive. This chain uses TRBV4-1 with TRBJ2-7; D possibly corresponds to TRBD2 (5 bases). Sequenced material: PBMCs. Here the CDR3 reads CASSQDKRAETYEQYF. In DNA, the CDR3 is TGCGCCAGCAGCCAAGATAAAAGAGCGGAGACCTACGAGCAGTACTTC.